Below, 23 T cell receptor beta chains from the same sample are listed, as sequenced in a study of technical replicates of blood from several donors. Produced via immunoSEQ multiplex PCR; TCRdb's table is partial and in-frame only. The sample records around 58,000 clones, more than 85% being singletons. Specimen: PBMCs. The source is a human donor in good health. Some clones in this sample may be carry-over from other donors' samples.

The J gene is TRBJ1-1, the V gene TRBV6-5, with D unclear. Germline V gene sequence: CDR1 MNHEY, CDR2 SVGAGI. Trimming took off 6 bases at V and 3 bases at J, with 11 bases between the two ends. The length of the CDR3 is 13 residues. CDR3 sequence (DNA): TGTGCCAGCAGCAGGAGGGTGCACACTGAAGCTTTCTTT. It translates to CASSRRVHTEAFF.

Ten or more counts support this clone. The chain links TRBV7-9 to TRBJ2-1; D call uncertain. This CDR3 comprises 14 residues. V was pared by 5 bases and J by 4 bases, with 12 bases between. The germline gives CDR1 SEHNR, CDR2 FQNEAQ (reference sequence). The CDR3 nucleotides are TGTGCCAGCAGCCCTCCTATCACGTACAATGAGCAGTTCTTC. This sequence encodes CASSPPITYNEQFF.

The chain recombines TRBV25-1 with TRBJ2-1; no clear D. V lost 2 bases to trimming and J lost 3 bases, with 11 bases between them. CDR1 MGHDK and CDR2 SYGVNS come from the germline V gene. This CDR3 spans 15 amino acids. CDR3 coding DNA: TGTGCCAGCAGTGAACCCGGGTCCTACTACAATGAGCAGTTCTTC. Its protein is CASSEPGSYYNEQFF.

This chain links TRBV5-4 with TRBJ1-2, with 11 nucleotides matching TRBD1. The germline gives CDR1 SGHNT, CDR2 YYREEE (reference sequence). Trimming at V came to 4 bases and at J to 4 bases, leaving 6 bases not matched to a gene. The CDR3 is made up of 15 amino acids. The CDR3 spells CASSPWTGGVYGYTF. Written as DNA, the CDR3 is TGTGCCAGCAGCCCCTGGACAGGGGGCGTCTATGGCTACACCTTC.

The V call is TRBV18, the J call TRBJ2-3, with a possible D match to TRBD1 (5 bases). This CDR3 comprises 14 residues. The germline V gene has CDR1 KGHSH and CDR2 LQKENI. V lost 3 bases to trimming and J lost 8 bases, with 15 bases between them. The CDR3 nucleotides are TGTGCCAGCTCACCTCAGGGTATCGAGAGTACGCAGTATTTT. Its protein is CASSPQGIESTQYF.

This clone came up once. The chain uses TRBV2 and TRBJ1-2; the match to TRBD1 covers 10 bases. With 7 bases clipped from V and 7 bases from J, the junction kept 9 bases outside the gene matches. The CDR3 extends over 14 amino acids. Germline CDR1 and CDR2: SNHLY and FYNNEI. The CDR3 bases are TGTGCCAGCAACCGGGACAGGGGATCTGGTGGCTACACCTTC. This gives the protein CASNRDRGSGGYTF.

V gene TRBV5-1 combines with J gene TRBJ1-2; the match to TRBD1 covers 12 bases. The CDR3 runs to 18 residues. Trimming took 7 bases from V and 3 from J; bases not matched to a gene: 16. Germline CDR1 SGHRS, CDR2 YFSETQ. CDR3 bases: TGCGCCAGCGCCGGGACAGGGGGCGCCAACTTTTTTTACTATGGCTACACCTTC. It is translated as CASAGTGGANFFYYGYTF. Using reference TRBV5-1 and TRBJ1-2 for the parts outside the CDR3, the full variable domain is KAGVTQTPRYLIKTRGQQVTLSCSPISGHRSVSWYQQTPGQGLQFLFEYFSETQRNKGNFPGRFSGRQFSNSRSEMNVSTLELGDSALYLCASAGTGGANFFYYGYTFGSGTRLTVV.

Relative to its sample, this clone is medium-sized. The J gene is TRBJ1-1, the V gene TRBV6-5; D is ambiguous. CDR1 and CDR2 from the germline V gene are MNHEY and SVGAGI. CDR3 length equals 14 residues. Trimming left V 8 bases short and J 0 bases short, with 13 bases between. CDR3 residues: CASQSGLMNTEAFF. The CDR3 DNA reads as TGTGCCAGCCAAAGCGGGCTAATGAACACTGAAGCTTTCTTT.

This clone came up once. The J gene is TRBJ2-4, the V gene TRBV13; a weak D match, TRBD2 (6 bases). V dropped 4 bases and J dropped 5 bases, with 15 bases sitting between them. The germline gives CDR1 PRHDT, CDR2 FYEKMQ (reference sequence). The CDR3 runs to 15 residues. The CDR3 loop is CASSSFKEGQNIQYF. The CDR3 DNA reads as TGTGCCAGCAGCTCCTTCAAGGAGGGGCAAAACATTCAGTACTTC.

The chain links TRBV5-1 to TRBJ2-5; 9 bases align to TRBD2. This CDR3 has 16 amino acids. CDR1 SGHRS and CDR2 YFSETQ come from the germline V gene. V shed 4 bases and J 0 bases; nucleotides not matched to a gene: 7. The DNA of the CDR3 is TGCGCCAGCAGCCCCACCCTAGCGGGGAACCAAGAGACCCAGTACTTC. This codes for CASSPTLAGNQETQYF.

The V and J genes are TRBV18 and TRBJ2-3; D is perhaps TRBD2 (6 bases). Trimming removed 2 bases at V and 8 bases at J, with 11 bases between. Germline CDR1 and CDR2: KGHSH and LQKENI. The CDR3 is made up of 13 amino acids. The CDR3, as DNA: TGTGCCAGCTCACCAAATAGGGAGGCTACGCAGTATTTT. Amino acid sequence: CASSPNREATQYF.

A few counts support this clone. V gene TRBV6-1 combines with J gene TRBJ2-7; 7 bases agree with TRBD1. The ends lost 0 bases at V and 2 bases at J; junction bases unmatched: 4. Germline-derived CDR1 and CDR2 are MNHNS and SASEGT. This CDR3 spans 15 amino acids. CDR3 nucleotides: TGTGCCAGCAGTGAAGCGGGGGACAGAACCTACGAGCAGTACTTC. Its protein product is CASSEAGDRTYEQYF.

This chain connects TRBV27 to TRBJ1-1; maybe TRBD1 (6 bases). The CDR3 length is 17 residues. Germline CDR1 and CDR2: MNHEY and SMNVEV (reference sequence). The V end was cut by 3 bases, the J end by 5 bases, with 22 bases between. The CDR3 sequence is CASSFFRGGRGGTEAFF. CDR3 bases: TGTGCCAGCAGTTTTTTTCGGGGGGGGCGCGGAGGGACTGAAGCTTTCTTT.

This clone was detected only once. The chain uses TRBV5-1 and TRBJ1-1, with a tentative D call TRBD1 (6 bases). Germline V gene sequence: CDR1 SGHRS, CDR2 YFSETQ. CDR3 size: 14 residues. The V and J ends lost 7 bases and 1 base respectively, with 14 bases between them. The CDR3 loop is CASASQGGNTEAFF. In nucleotides, the CDR3 is TGCGCCAGCGCATCACAGGGTGGGAACACTGAAGCTTTCTTT.

The V call is TRBV7-2, the J call TRBJ1-1; D is unresolved. Trimming left V 5 bases short and J 6 bases short, with 16 bases between. This CDR3 has 14 residues. Germline CDR1 SGHTA, CDR2 FQGNSA. This CDR3 reads CASSRNGRVSEAFF. Written as DNA, the CDR3 is TGTGCCAGCAGCCGAAACGGGAGGGTGTCTGAAGCTTTCTTT.

The rearrangement joins TRBV7-2 to TRBJ1-3; 8 nucleotides line up with TRBD1. The germline V gene has CDR1 SGHTA and CDR2 FQGNSA. There are 16 residues in the CDR3. Losses at the gene ends were 7 bases for V and 4 bases for J; bases not matched to a gene: 12. CDR3 bases: TGTGCCAGCACCGTAGGGCAGGGGGCGAGGGGAAACACCATATATTTT. Its protein is CASTVGQGARGNTIYF. The entire variable domain, with the rest obtained from reference TRBV7-2 and TRBJ1-3, is as follows: GAGVSQSPSNKVTEKGKDVELRCDPISGHTALYWYRQSLGQGLEFLIYFQGNSAPDKSGLPSDRFSAERTGGSVSTLTIQRTQQEDSAVYLCASTVGQGARGNTIYFGEGSWLTVV.

The chain couples TRBV5-1 to TRBJ1-1; perhaps TRBD1 as D (6 bases). V was clipped by 0 bases and J by 4 bases, with 10 bases between them. Germline CDR1 is SGHRS and CDR2 is YFSETQ. The CDR3 length is 14 residues. The CDR3 DNA reads as TGCGCCAGCAGCTTGGGGGACACGGGCACTGAAGCTTTCTTT. Translated: CASSLGDTGTEAFF.

This clone was picked up a small number of times. V and J are TRBV5-1 and TRBJ1-6; a possible D gene is TRBD1 (5 bases). V lost 0 bases and J lost 1, with 5 bases in between. The germline V gene has CDR1 SGHRS and CDR2 YFSETQ. The CDR3 runs to 15 residues. In DNA, the CDR3 is TGCGCCAGCAGCTTGGCAGGGTCCTATAATTCACCCCTCCACTTT. It translates to CASSLAGSYNSPLHF.

V is TRBV28 and J is TRBJ1-1; D unclear. The CDR3 is 12 amino acids. Germline V gene data show CDR1 as MDHEN and CDR2 as SYDVKM. V lost 7 bases and J 2 bases, leaving 8 bases between the germline ends. CDR3 nucleotides: TGTGCCAGCACCCAGACTAACACTGAAGCTTTCTTT. It codes for CASTQTNTEAFF.

V and J are TRBV7-3 and TRBJ2-1; 12 bases line up with TRBD2. The CDR3 runs 15 residues. CDR1 and CDR2 (germline): SGHTA, FQGTGA. Trimming cost V 5 bases and J 6 bases; bases outside gene matches: 5. The CDR3: CASSPTSGGPNEQFF. The CDR3 DNA reads TGTGCCAGCAGCCCCACTAGCGGGGGGCCCAATGAGCAGTTCTTC.

V and J are TRBV4-3 and TRBJ2-3; 9 positions agree with TRBD2. Germline CDR1 and CDR2: LGHNA and YSLEER. This CDR3 region has 17 residues. Germline trimming cut 5 bases from V and 5 bases from J; bases unmatched to any gene: 14. The CDR3 protein is CASSSRPAGGPQDTQYF. The DNA for the CDR3 is TGCGCCAGCAGCTCCCGACCCGCGGGAGGGCCACAAGATACGCAGTATTTT.

This clone appeared once. The chain links TRBV7-8 to TRBJ1-5; 7 nucleotides align to TRBD1. The CDR3 loop spans 15 amino acids. Germline values: CDR1 SGHVS, CDR2 FQNEAQ. After removal of 7 bases from V and 7 bases from J, the junction contained 13 bases not matched to a gene. CDR3 DNA sequence: TGTGCCAGCACCGAATGGGGCGACAGGGTACAGCCCCAGCATTTT. This gives the protein CASTEWGDRVQPQHF.

This rearrangement joins TRBV5-1 to TRBJ2-2; the D gene is possibly TRBD1 (6 bases). V lost 5 bases, J lost 3 bases, and 11 bases lay in between. CDR1 is SGHRS and CDR2 is YFSETQ in the germline V gene. This CDR3 comprises 14 residues. For the CDR3, the DNA is TGCGCCAGCAGGTGGGGGCTGGACACCGGGGAGCTGTTTTTT. Translating it yields CASRWGLDTGELFF.